The T cell receptor (beta chain) described here comes from a study of blood T cell repertoires in COVID-19. At the level of the study: PBMCs, B-cell-depleted T cells, or T cells were the source of the cDNA or gDNA that made up the material.

Here immunoSEQ multiplex PCR was the method, and the copy in TCRdb shows in-frame clones only, minus some. The sample shows some 150,000 clones, 80% to 90% of them seen only once. Germline CDR1 is SGDLS and CDR2 is YYNGEE. This CDR3 comprises 14 residues. J was trimmed by 6 bases and V by 3 bases; bases with no gene match: 4. The sequence was collected from a middle-aged man with active COVID-19. The specimen was peripheral blood. The rearrangement links TRBV9 to TRBJ2-3, with 10 bases that match TRBD1. DNA for the CDR3: TGTGCCAGCAGCGGGACAGGGGGGCTCGATACGCAGTATTTT. Protein: CASSGTGGLDTQYF.